This TCR beta chain came from a study of OX40 agonist ivuxolimab in advanced cancers. Overall study results and limits: It was not determined which antigens were specifically recognized by the peripheral T cells that had undergone clonal expansion.

The table came from immunoSEQ multiplex PCR; TCRdb's copy has only in-frame clones and leaves some out. The data hold about 68,000 clones, with over 80% observed a single time. Between the trimmed V and J ends, which lost 1 base and 3 bases, there was a span of 8 bases. The CDR3 loop spans 14 amino acids. Germline-derived CDR1 and CDR2 are SNHLY and FYNNEI. This clone was counted a few times. The target antigen is unknown. The receptor's source is an adult with an advanced solid tumor such as melanoma, head and neck, liver or kidney cancer. This chain connects TRBV2 to TRBJ2-3; no clear D gene. The source was CD4+ or CD8+ T cells sorted from blood, collected in a trial of the OX40 agonist ivuxolimab. The CDR3: CASSEDGITDTQYF. CDR3 DNA sequence: TGTGCCAGCAGTGAAGATGGGATTACAGATACGCAGTATTTT.